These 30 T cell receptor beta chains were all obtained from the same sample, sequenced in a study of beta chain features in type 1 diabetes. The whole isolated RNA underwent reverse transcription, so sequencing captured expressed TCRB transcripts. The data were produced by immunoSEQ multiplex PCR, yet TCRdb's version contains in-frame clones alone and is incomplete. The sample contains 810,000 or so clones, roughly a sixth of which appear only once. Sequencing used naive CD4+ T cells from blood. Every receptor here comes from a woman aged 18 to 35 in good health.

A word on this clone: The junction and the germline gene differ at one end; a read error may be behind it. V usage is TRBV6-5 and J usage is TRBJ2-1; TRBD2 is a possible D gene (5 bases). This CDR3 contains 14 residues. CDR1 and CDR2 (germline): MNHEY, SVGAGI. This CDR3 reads CAISEAADYNEQFF. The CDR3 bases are TGTGCCATCAGTGAGGCAGCGGACTACAATGAGCAGTTCTTC.

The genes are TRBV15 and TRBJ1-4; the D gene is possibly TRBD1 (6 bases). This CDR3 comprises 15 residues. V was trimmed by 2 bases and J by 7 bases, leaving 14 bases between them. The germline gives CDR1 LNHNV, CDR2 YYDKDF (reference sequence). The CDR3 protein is CATSRSRGGPEKLFF. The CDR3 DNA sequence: TGTGCCACCAGCAGAAGCAGGGGTGGTCCTGAAAAACTGTTTTTT.

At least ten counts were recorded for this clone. The CDR3 spells CASSLGQSEAFF. DNA of the CDR3: TGTGCCAGCAGCCTGGGACAGAGTGAAGCTTTCTTT. This chain links TRBV6-6 with TRBJ1-1; 7 bases agree with TRBD1. The V and J ends lost 6 bases and 7 bases, in that order; junction bases with no gene match: 5. Looked up from germline, CDR1 is MNHNY and CDR2 is SVGAGI (reference sequence). This CDR3 region has 12 residues.

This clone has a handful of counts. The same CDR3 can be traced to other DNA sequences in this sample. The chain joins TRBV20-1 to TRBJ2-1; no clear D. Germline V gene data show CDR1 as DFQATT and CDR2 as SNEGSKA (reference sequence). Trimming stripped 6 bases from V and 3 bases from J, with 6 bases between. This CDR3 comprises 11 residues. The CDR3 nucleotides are TGCAGTGCCTCGAACTACAATGAGCAGTTCTTC. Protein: CSASNYNEQFF.

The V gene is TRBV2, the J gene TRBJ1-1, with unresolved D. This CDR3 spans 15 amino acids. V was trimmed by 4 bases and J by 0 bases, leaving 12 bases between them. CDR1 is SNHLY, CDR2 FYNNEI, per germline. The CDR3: CASSVEPNVNTEAFF. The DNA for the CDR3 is TGTGCCAGCAGTGTCGAACCGAACGTGAACACTGAAGCTTTCTTT.

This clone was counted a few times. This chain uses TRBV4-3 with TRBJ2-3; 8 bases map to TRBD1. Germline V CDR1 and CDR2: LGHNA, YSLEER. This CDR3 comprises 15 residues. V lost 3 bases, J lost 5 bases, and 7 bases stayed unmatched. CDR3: CASSQTRQGKDTQYF. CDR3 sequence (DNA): TGCGCCAGCAGCCAGACCCGACAGGGGAAAGATACGCAGTATTTT.

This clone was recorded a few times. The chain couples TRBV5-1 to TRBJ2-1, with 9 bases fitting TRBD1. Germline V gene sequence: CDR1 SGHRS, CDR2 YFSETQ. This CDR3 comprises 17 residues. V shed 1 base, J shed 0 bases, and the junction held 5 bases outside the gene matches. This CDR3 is CASSLLGQGSSYNEQFF. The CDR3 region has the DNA TGCGCCAGCAGCTTGTTGGGACAGGGTAGCTCCTACAATGAGCAGTTCTTC.

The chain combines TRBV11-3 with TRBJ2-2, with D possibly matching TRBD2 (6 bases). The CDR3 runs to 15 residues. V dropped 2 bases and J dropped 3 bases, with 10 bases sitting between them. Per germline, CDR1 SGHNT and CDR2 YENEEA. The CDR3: CASSLRGSDTGELFF. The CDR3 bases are TGTGCCAGCAGCTTACGGGGGTCCGACACCGGGGAGCTGTTTTTT. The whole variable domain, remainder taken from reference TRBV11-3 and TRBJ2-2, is EAGVVQSPRYKIIEKKQPVAFWCNPISGHNTLYWYLQNLGQGPELLIRYENEEAVDDSQLPKDRFSAERLKGVDSTLKIQPAELGDSAVYLCASSLRGSDTGELFFGEGSRLTVL.

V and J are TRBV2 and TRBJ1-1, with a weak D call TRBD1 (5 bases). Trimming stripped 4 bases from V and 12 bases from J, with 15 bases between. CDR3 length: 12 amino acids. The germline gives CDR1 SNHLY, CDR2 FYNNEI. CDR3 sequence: CASSAAGFMTFF. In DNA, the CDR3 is TGTGCCAGCAGTGCGGCAGGGTTTATGACTTTCTTT.

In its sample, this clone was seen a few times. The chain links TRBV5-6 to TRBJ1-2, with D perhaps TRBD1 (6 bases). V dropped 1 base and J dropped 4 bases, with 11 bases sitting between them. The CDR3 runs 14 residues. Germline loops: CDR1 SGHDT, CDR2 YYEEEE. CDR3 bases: TGTGCCAGCAGCTTGATGAGGGGGATCTATGGCTACACCTTC. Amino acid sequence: CASSLMRGIYGYTF.

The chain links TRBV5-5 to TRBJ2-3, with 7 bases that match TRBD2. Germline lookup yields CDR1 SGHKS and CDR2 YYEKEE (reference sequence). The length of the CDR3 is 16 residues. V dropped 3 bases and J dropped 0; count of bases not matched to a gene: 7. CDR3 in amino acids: CASSWRLARSTDTQYF. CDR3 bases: TGTGCCAGCAGCTGGAGACTAGCACGAAGCACAGATACGCAGTATTTT.

CDR3 in DNA: TGTGCCAGCAGCTTAGGCCTAGCGGGAGAGCAGTTCTTC. It codes for CASSLGLAGEQFF. The chain links TRBV7-2 to TRBJ2-1, with 9 bases aligning to TRBD2. CDR1 SGHTA and CDR2 FQGNSA come from the germline V gene. The ends lost 1 base at V and 10 bases at J; junction bases unmatched: 2. The CDR3 is 13 residues long.

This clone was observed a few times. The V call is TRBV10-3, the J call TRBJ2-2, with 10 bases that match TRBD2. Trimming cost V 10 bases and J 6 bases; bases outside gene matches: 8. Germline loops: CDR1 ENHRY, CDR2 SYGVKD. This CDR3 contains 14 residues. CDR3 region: CASKREGLSGELFF. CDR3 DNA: TGTGCCAGCAAGCGGGAGGGCCTGTCCGGGGAGCTGTTTTTT.

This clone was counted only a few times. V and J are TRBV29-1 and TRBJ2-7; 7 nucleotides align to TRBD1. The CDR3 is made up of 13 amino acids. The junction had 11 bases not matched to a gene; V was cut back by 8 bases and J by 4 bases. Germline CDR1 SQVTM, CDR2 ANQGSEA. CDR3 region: CSTLQGLGYEQYF. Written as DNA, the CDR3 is TGCAGCACCTTACAGGGGTTGGGTTACGAGCAGTACTTC.

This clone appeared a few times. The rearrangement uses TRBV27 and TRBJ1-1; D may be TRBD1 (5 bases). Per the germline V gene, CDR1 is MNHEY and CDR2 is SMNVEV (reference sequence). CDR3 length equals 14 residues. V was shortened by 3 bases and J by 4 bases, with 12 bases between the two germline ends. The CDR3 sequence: CASSFTGTFTEAFF. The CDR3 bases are TGTGCCAGCAGTTTCACCGGGACTTTCACTGAAGCTTTCTTT.

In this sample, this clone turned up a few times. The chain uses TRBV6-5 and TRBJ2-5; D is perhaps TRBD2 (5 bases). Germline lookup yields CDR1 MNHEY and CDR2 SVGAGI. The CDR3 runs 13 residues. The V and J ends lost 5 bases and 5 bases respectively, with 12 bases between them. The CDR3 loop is CASSRGRSETQYF. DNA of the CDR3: TGTGCCAGCAGTAGAGGGAGAAGCGAGACCCAGTACTTC.

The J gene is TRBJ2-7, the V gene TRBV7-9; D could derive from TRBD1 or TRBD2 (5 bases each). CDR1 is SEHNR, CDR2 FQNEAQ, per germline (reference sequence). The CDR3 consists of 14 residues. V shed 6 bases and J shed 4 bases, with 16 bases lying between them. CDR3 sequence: CASRPSGAKYEQYF. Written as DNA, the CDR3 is TGTGCCAGCAGACCTTCCGGGGCAAAATACGAGCAGTACTTC.

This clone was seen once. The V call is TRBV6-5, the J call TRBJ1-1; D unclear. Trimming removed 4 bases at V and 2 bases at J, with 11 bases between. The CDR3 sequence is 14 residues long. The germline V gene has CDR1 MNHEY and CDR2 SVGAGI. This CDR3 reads CASSSTSYNTEAFF. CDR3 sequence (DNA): TGTGCCAGCAGTTCTACCTCTTACAACACTGAAGCTTTCTTT.

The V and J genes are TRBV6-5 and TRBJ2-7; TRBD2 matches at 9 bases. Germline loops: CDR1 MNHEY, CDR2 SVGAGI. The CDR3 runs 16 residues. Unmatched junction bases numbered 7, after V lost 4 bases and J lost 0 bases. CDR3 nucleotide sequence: TGTGCCAGCAGTTGGACGGGAGCGGGAGGCTCCTACGAGCAGTACTTC. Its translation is CASSWTGAGGSYEQYF.

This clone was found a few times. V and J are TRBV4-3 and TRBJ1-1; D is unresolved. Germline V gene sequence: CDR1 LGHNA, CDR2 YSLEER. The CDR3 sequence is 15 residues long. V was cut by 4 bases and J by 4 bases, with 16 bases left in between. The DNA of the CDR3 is TGCGCCAGCAGCCCCGGTTTAACAGTGAGCACTGAAGCTTTCTTT. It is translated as CASSPGLTVSTEAFF.

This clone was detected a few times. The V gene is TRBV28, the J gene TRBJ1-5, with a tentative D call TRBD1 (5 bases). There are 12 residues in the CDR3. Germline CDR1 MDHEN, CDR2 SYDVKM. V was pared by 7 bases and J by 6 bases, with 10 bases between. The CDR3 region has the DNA TGTGCCAGCAAGGGGTCGGGTCAGCCCCAGCATTTT. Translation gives CASKGSGQPQHF.

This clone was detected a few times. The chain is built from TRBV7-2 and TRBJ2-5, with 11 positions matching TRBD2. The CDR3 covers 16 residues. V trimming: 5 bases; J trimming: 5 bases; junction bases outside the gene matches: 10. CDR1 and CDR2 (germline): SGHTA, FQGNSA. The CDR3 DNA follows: TGTGCCAGCAGCCCGACCCTAGCGGGAGGCTCGGAGACCCAGTACTTC. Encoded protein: CASSPTLAGGSETQYF.

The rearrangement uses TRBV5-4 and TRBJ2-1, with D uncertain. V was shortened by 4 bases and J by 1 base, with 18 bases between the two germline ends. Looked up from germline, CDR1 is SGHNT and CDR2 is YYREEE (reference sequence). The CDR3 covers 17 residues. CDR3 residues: CASSPMELGASYNEQFF. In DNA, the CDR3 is TGTGCCAGCAGCCCGATGGAATTGGGCGCATCCTACAATGAGCAGTTCTTC.

The CDR3 DNA sequence: TGTGCCAGCAGCTTGGTGAAATACAATGAGCAGTTCTTC. Translated, it gives CASSLVKYNEQFF. The chain recombines TRBV5-4 with TRBJ2-1; D gene uncertain. The V end was cut by 0 bases, the J end by 4 bases, with 5 bases between. Per the germline V gene, CDR1 is SGHNT and CDR2 is YYREEE (reference sequence). This CDR3 is 13 amino acids long.

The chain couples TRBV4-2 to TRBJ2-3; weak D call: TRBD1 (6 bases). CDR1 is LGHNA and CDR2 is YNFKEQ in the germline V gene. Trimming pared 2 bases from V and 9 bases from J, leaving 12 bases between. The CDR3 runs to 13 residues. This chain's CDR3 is CASSQPGGGTQYF. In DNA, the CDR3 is TGTGCCAGCAGCCAACCGGGTGGGGGCACGCAGTATTTT.

The CDR3 DNA follows: TGTGCCATCAGCTCCCCGGACAGGAAGGACTACGAGCAGTACTTC. Residues: CAISSPDRKDYEQYF. J is TRBJ2-7 and V is TRBV10-3, with 7 nucleotides matching TRBD1. Germline V lookup: CDR1 ENHRY, CDR2 SYGVKD. V dropped 6 bases and J dropped 3; count of bases not matched to a gene: 11. The CDR3 consists of 15 residues.

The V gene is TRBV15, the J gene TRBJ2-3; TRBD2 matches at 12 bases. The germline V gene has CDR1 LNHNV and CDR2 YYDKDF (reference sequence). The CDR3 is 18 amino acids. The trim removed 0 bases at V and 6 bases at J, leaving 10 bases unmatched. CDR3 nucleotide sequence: TGTGCCACCAGCAGAGACCGCCGGACTAGCGGGAATTGGGATACGCAGTATTTT. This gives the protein CATSRDRRTSGNWDTQYF.

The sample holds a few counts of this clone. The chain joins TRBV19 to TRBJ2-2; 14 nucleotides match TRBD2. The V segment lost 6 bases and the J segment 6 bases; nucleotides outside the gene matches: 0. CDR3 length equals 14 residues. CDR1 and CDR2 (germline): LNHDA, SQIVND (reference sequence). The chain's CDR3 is CASRGLAGAGELFF. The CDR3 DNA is TGTGCCAGTAGGGGACTAGCGGGAGCCGGGGAGCTGTTTTTT.

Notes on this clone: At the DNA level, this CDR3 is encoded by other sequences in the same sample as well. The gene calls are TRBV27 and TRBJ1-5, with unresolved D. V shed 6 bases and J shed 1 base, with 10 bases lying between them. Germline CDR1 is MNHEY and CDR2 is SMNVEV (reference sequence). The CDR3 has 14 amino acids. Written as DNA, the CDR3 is TGTGCCAGCAGGCCGTCTTACAGCAATCAGCCCCAGCATTTT. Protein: CASRPSYSNQPQHF.

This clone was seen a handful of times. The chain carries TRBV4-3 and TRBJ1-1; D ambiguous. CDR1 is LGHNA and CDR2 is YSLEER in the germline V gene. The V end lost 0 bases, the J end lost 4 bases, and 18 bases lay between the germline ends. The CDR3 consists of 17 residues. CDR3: CASSQDAAAEYATEAFF. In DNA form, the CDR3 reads TGCGCCAGCAGCCAAGATGCAGCGGCGGAGTATGCCACTGAAGCTTTCTTT.